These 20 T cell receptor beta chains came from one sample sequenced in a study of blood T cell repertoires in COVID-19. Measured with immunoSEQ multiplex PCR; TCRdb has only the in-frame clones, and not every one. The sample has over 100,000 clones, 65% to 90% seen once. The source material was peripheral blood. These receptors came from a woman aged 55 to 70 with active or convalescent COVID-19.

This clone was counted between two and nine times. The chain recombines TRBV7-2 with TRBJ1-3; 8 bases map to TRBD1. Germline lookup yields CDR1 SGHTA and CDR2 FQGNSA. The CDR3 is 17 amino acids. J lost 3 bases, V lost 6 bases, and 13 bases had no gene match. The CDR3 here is CASRPGGADRVGNTIYF. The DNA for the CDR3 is TGTGCCAGCAGACCAGGGGGCGCCGATCGAGTTGGAAACACCATATATTTT.

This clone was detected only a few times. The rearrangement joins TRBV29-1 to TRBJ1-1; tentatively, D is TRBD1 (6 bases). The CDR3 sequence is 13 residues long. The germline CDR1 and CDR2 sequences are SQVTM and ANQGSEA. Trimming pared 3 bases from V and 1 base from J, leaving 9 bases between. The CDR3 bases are TGCAGCGTTGAGACAGGAGGGAACACTGAAGCTTTCTTT. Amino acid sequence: CSVETGGNTEAFF.

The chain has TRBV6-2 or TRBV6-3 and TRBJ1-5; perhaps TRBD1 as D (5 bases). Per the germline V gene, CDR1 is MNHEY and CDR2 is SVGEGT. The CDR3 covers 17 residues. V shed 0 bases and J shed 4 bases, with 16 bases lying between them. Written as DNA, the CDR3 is TGTGCCAGCAGTTACTCGATTGGACTACAGGAAAATCAGCCCCAGCATTTT. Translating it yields CASSYSIGLQENQPQHF.

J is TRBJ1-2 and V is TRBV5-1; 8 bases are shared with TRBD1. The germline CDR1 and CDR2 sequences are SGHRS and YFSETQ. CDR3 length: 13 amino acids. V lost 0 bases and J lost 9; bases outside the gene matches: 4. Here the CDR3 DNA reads TGCGCCAGCAGCTTGGGCCAGGGGGCTCGCTACACCTTC. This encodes CASSLGQGARYTF.

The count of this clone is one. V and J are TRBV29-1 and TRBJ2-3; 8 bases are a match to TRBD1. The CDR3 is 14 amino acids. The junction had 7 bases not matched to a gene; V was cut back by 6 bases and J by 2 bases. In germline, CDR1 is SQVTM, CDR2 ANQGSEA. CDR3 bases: TGCAGCGTGCGACAGGGGATAGTCACAGATACGCAGTATTTT. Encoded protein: CSVRQGIVTDTQYF.

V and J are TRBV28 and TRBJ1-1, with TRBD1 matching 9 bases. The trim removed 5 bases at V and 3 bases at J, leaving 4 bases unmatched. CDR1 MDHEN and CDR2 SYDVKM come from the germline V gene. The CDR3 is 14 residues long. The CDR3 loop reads CASSHGTGYTEAFF. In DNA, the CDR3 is TGTGCCAGCAGTCATGGGACAGGGTACACTGAAGCTTTCTTT.

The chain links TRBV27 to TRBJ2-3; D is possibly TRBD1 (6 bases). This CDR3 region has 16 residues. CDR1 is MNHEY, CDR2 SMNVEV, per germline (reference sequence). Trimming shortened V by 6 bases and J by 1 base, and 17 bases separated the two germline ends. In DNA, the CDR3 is TGTGCCAGCAGCTTCCAGGGGTTTCTTCGCACAGATACGCAGTATTTT. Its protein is CASSFQGFLRTDTQYF.

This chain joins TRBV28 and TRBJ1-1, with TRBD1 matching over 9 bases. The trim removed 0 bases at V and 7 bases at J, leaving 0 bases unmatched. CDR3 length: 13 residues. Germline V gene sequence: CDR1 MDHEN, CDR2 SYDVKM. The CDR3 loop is CASSLWDRGEAFF. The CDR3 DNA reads TGTGCCAGCAGTTTATGGGACAGGGGTGAAGCTTTCTTT.

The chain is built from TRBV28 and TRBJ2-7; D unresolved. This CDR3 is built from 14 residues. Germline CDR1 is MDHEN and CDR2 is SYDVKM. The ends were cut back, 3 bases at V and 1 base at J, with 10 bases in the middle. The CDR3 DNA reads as TGTGCCAGCAGTTTGAGACTGGCTTCCTACGAGCAGTACTTC. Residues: CASSLRLASYEQYF. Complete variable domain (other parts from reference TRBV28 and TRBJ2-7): DVKVTQSSRYLVKRTGEKVFLECVQDMDHENMFWYRQDPGLGLRLIYFSYDVKMKEKGDIPEGYSVSREKKERFSLILESASTNQTSMYLCASSLRLASYEQYFGPGTRLTVT.

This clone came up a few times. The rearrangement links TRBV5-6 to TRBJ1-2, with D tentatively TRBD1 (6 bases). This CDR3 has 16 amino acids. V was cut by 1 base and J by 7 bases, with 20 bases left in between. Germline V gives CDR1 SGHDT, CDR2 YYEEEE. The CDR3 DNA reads TGTGCCAGCAGCTTGTGGGGGCCTCGCGAGTCGGTTGGCTACACCTTC. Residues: CASSLWGPRESVGYTF.

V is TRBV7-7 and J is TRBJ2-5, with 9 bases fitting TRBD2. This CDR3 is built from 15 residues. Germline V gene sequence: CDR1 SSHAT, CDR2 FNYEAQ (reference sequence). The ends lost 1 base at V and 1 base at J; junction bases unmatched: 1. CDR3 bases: TGTGCCAGCAGCTTAGGCGGGGGGGCCCAAGAGACCCAGTACTTC. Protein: CASSLGGGAQETQYF.

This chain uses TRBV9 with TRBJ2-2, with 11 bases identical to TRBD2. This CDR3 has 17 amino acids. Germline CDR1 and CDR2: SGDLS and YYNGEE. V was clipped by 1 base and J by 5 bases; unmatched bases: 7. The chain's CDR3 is CASSVTSGSGGTGELFF. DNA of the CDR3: TGTGCCAGCAGCGTAACTAGCGGGAGTGGAGGTACCGGGGAGCTGTTTTTT.

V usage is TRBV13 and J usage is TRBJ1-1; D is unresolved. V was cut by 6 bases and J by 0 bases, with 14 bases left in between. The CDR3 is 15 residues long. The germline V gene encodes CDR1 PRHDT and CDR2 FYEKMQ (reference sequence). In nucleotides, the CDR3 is TGTGCCAGCAGTTCGATGTCTATTTTGAACACTGAAGCTTTCTTT. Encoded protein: CASSSMSILNTEAFF. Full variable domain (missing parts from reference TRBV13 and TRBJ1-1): AAGVIQSPRHLIKEKRETATLKCYPIPRHDTVYWYQQGPGQDPQFLISFYEKMQSDKGSIPDRFSAQQFSDYHSELNMSSLELGDSALYFCASSSMSILNTEAFFGQGTRLTVV.

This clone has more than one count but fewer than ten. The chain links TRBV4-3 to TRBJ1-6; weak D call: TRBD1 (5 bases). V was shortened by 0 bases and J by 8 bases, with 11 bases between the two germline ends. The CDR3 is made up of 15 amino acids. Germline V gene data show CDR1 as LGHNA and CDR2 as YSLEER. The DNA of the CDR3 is TGCGCCAGCAGCCAAGACGGGGGTGTGGATTCACCCCTCCACTTT. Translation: CASSQDGGVDSPLHF.

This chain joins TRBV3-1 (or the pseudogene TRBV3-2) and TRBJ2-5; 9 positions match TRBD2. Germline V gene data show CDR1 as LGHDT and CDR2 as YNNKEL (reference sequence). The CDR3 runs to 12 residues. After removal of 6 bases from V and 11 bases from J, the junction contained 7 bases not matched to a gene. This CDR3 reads CASSTSGPLQYF. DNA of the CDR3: TGTGCCAGCAGTACTAGCGGGCCCCTGCAGTACTTC.

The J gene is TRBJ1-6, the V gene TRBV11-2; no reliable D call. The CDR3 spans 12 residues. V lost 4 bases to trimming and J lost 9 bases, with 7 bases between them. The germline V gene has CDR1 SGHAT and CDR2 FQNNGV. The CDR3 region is CASSWSGSPLHF. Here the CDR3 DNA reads TGTGCCAGCAGCTGGAGCGGTTCACCCCTCCACTTT.

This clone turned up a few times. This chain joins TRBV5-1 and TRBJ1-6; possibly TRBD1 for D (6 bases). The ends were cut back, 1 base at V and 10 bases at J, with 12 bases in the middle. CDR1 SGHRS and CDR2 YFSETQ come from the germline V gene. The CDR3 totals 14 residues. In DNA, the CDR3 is TGCGCCAGCAGCTTGCAGCAGGGGAGATCACCCCTCCACTTT. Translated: CASSLQQGRSPLHF.

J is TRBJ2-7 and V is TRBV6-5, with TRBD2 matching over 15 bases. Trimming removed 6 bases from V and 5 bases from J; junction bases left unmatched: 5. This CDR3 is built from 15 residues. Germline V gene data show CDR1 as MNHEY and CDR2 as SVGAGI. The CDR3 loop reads CASSQRTSGRDEQYF. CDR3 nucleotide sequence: TGTGCCAGCAGCCAGAGGACTAGCGGGAGGGACGAGCAGTACTTC.

The CDR3 region is CASSSGTSGSLGRYEQYF. The CDR3 DNA follows: TGTGCCAGCAGCTCCGGGACTAGCGGGTCCCTGGGACGGTACGAGCAGTACTTC. The V call is TRBV7-8, the J call TRBJ2-7; 12 bases agree with TRBD2. CDR1 and CDR2 (germline): SGHVS, FQNEAQ. V was clipped by 4 bases and J by 4 bases; unmatched bases: 14. CDR3 length: 18 amino acids.

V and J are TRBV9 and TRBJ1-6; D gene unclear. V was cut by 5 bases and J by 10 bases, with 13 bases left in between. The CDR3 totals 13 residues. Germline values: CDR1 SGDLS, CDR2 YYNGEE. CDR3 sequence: CASRGGLGSPLHF. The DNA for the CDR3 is TGTGCCAGCAGGGGAGGGCTTGGGTCACCCCTCCACTTT. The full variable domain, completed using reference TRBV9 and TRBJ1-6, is DSGVTQTPKHLITATGQRVTLRCSPRSGDLSVYWYQQSLDQGLQFLIQYYNGEERAKGNILERFSAQQFPDLHSELNLSSLELGDSALYFCASRGGLGSPLHFGNGTRLTVT.